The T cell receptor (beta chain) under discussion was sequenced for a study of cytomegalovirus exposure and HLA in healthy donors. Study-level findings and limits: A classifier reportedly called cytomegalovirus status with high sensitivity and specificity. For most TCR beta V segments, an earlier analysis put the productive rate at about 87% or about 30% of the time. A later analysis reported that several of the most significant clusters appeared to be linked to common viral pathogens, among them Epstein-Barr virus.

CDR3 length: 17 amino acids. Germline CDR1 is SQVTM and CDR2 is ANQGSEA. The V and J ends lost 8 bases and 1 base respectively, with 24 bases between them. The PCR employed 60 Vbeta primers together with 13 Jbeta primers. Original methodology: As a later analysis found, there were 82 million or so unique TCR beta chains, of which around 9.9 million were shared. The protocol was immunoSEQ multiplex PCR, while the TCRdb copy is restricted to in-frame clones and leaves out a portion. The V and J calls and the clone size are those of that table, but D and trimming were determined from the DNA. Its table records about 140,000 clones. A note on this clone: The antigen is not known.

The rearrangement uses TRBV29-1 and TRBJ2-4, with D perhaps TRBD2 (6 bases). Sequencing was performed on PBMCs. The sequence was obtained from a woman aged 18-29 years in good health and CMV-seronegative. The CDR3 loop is CSPELAKGGKAKNIQYF. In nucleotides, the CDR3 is TGCAGCCCCGAGCTGGCAAAGGGAGGTAAGGCCAAAAACATTCAGTACTTC.